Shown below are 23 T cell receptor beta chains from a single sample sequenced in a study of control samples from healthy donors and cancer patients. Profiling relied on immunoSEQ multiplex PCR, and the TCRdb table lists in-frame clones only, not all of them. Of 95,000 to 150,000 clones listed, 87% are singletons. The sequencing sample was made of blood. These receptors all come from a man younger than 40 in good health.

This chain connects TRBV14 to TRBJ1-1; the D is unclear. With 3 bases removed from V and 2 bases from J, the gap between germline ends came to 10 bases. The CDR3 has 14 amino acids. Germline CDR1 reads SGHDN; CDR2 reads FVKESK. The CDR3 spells CASSQGGFNTEAFF. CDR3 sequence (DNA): TGTGCCAGCAGCCAGGGAGGATTTAACACTGAAGCTTTCTTT.

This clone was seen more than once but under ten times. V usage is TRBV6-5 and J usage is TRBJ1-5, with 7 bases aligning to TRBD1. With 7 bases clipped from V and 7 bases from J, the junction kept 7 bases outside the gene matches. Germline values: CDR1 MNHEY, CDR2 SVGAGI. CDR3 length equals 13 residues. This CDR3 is CASNDRAQQPQHF. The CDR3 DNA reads TGTGCCAGCAACGACAGGGCCCAACAGCCCCAGCATTTT.

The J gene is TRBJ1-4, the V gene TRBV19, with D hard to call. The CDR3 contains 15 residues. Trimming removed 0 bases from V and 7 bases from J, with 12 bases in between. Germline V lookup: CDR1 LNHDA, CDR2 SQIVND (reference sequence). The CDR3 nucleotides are TGTGCCAGTAGTATAGAGAAAGGGAGTTCTGAAAAACTGTTTTTT. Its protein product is CASSIEKGSSEKLFF.

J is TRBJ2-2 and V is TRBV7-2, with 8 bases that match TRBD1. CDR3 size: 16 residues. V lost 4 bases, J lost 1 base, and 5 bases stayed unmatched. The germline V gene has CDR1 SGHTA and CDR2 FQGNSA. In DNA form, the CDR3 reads TGTGCCAGCAGCTCGGCTGGGACAGGGAACACCGGGGAGCTGTTTTTT. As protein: CASSSAGTGNTGELFF.

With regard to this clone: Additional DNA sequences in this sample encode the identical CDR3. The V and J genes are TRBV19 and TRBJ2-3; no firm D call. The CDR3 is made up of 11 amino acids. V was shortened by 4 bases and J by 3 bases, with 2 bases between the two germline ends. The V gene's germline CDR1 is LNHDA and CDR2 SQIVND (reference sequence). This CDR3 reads CASSTTDTQYF. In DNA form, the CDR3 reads TGTGCCAGTAGTACGACAGATACGCAGTATTTT.

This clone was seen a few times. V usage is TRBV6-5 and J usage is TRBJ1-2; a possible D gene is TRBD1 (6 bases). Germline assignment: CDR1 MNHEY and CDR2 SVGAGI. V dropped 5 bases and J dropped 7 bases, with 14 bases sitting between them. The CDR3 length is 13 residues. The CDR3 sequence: CASSTGSPSGYTF. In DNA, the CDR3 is TGTGCCAGCAGTACAGGGAGTCCAAGTGGCTACACCTTC.

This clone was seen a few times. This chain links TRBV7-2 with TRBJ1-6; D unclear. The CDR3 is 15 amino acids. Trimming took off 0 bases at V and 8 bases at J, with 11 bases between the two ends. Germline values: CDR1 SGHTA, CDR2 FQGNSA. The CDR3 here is CASSLAGKTHSPLHF. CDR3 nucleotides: TGTGCCAGCAGCTTAGCGGGGAAAACCCATTCACCCCTCCACTTT.

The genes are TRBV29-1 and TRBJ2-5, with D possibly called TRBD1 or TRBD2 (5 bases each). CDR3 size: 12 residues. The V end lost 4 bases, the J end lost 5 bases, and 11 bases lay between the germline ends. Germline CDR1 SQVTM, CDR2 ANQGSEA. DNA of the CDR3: TGCAGCGTTGGAAGGGGCGGGGAGACCCAGTACTTC. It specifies CSVGRGGETQYF.

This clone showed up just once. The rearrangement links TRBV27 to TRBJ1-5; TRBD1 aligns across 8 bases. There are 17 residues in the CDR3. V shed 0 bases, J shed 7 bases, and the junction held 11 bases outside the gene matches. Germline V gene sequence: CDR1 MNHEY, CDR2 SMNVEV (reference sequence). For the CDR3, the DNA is TGTGCCAGCAGTTTATCGCCCTCTGGACAGGGCATCCAGCCCCAGCATTTT. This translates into CASSLSPSGQGIQPQHF.

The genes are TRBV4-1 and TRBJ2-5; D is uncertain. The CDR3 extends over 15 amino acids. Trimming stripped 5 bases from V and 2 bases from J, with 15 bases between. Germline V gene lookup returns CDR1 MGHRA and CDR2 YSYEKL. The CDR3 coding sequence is TGCGCCAGCAGCGGGGTAGGCCACCAACAAGAGACCCAGTACTTC. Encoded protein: CASSGVGHQQETQYF.

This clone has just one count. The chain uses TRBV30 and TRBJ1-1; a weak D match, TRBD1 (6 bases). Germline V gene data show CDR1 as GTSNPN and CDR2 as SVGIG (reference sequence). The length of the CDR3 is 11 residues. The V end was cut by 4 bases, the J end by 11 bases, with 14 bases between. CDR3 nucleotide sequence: TGTGCCTGGAACGGGGGCAAGGGGGCTTTCTTT. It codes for CAWNGGKGAFF.

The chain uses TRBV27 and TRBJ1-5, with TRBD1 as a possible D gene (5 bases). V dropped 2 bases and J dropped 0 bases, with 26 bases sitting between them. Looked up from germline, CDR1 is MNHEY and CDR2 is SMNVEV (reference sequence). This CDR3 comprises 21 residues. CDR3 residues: CASSLKGPASGSLNSNQPQHF. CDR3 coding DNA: TGTGCCAGCAGTTTAAAGGGGCCCGCGTCAGGGTCCCTAAATAGCAATCAGCCCCAGCATTTT.

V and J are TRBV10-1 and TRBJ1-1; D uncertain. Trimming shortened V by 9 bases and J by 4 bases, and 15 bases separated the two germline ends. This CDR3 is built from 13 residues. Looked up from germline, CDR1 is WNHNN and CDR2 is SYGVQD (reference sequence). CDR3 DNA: TGCGCCAGTACCGACGATTTGGGCACTGAAGCTTTCTTT. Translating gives CASTDDLGTEAFF.

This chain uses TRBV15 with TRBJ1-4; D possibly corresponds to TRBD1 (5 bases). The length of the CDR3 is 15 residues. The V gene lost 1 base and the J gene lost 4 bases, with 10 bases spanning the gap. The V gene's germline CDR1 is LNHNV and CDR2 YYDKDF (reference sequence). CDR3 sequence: CATSRGGGLNEKLFF. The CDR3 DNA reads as TGTGCCACCAGCAGAGGGGGCGGCCTTAATGAAAAACTGTTTTTT.

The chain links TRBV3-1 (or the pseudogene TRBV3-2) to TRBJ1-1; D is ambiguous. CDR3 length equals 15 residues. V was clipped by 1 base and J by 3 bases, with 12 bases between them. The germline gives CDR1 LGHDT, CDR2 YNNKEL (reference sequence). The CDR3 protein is CASSQVGQAYTEAFF. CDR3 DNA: TGTGCCAGCAGCCAAGTTGGTCAGGCGTACACTGAAGCTTTCTTT.

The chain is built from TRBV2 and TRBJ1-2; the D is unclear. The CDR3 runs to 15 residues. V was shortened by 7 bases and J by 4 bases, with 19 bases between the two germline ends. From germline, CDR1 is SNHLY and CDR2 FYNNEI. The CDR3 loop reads CASIRDSTEGYGYTF. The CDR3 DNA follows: TGTGCCAGCATTAGAGATTCGACCGAAGGCTATGGCTACACCTTC.

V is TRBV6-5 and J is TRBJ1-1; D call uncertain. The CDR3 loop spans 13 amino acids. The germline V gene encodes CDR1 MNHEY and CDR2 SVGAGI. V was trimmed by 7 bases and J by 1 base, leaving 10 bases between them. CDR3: CASTRLKNTEAFF. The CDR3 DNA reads TGTGCCAGCACCAGACTGAAGAACACTGAAGCTTTCTTT.

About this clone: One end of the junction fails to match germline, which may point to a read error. CDR3 loop: CASSLGLAGDQEIQYF. CDR3 bases: TGCGCCAGCAGCTTGGGCTTGGCAGGGGACCAAGAGATCCAGTACTTC. V gene TRBV5-1 combines with J gene TRBJ2-5; possible D gene TRBD1, 6 bases. The V gene's germline CDR1 is SGHRS and CDR2 YFSETQ. This CDR3 is built from 16 residues.

The CDR3: CASSSRDREGNEQFF. The CDR3 region has the DNA TGTGCCAGCAGCTCCCGGGACAGGGAAGGCAATGAGCAGTTCTTC. The genes are TRBV11-2 and TRBJ2-1; 9 bases fit TRBD1. This CDR3 region has 15 residues. V lost 4 bases and J lost 6; bases outside the gene matches: 7. From germline, CDR1 is SGHAT and CDR2 FQNNGV.

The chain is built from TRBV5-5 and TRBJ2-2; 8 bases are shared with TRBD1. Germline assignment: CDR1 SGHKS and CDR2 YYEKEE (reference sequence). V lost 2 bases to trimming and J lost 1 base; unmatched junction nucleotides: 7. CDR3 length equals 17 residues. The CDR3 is CASSFRGRGGNTGELFF. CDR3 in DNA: TGTGCCAGCAGCTTCAGGGGGCGTGGCGGGAACACCGGGGAGCTGTTTTTT.

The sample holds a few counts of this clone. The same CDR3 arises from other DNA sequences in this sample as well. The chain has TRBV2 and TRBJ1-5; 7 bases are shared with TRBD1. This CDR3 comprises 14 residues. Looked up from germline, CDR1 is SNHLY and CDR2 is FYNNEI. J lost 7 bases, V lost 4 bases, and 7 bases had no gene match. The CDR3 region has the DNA TGTGCCAGCAGTGGGACAGGAGTATGGCAGCCCCAGCATTTT. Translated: CASSGTGVWQPQHF.

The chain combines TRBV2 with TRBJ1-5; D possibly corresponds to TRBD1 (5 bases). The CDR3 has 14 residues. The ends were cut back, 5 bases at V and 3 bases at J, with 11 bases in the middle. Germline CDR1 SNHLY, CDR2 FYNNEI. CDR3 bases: TGTGCCAGCAGTCCCACAGGACTCAATCAGCCCCAGCATTTT. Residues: CASSPTGLNQPQHF.

CDR3 sequence: CSVDSNEQFF. The CDR3 DNA follows: TGCAGCGTTGATTCCAATGAGCAGTTCTTC. The genes are TRBV29-1 and TRBJ2-1, with D hard to call. There are 10 residues in the CDR3. V lost 3 bases and J 6 bases, leaving 3 bases between the germline ends. CDR1 SQVTM and CDR2 ANQGSEA come from the germline V gene.